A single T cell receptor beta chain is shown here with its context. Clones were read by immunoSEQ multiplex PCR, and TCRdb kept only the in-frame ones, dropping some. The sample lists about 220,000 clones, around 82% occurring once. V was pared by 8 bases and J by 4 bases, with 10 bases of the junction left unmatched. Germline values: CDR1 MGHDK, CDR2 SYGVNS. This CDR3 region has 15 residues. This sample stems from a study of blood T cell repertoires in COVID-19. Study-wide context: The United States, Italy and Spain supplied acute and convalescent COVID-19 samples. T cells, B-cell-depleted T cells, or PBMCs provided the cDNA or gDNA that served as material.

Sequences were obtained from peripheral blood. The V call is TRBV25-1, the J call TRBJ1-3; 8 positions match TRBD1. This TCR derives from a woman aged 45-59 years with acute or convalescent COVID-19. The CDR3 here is CASSPQGAGGNTIYF. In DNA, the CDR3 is TGTGCCAGCTCCCCCCAGGGGGCGGGAGGAAACACCATATATTTT.